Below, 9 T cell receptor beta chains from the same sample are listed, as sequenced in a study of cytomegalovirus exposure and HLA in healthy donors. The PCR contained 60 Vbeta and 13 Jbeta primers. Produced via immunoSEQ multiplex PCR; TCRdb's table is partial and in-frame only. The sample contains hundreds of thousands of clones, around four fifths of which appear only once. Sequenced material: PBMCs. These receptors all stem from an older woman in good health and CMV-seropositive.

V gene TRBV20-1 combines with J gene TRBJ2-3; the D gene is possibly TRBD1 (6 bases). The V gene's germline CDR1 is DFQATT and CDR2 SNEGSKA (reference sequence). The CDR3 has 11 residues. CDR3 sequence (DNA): TGCAGCGCCGGACAGACAGATACGCAGTATTTT. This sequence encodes CSAGQTDTQYF.

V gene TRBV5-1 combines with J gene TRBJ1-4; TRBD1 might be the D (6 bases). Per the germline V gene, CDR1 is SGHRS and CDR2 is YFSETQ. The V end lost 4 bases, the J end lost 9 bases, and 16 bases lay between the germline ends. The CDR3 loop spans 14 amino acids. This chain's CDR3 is CASSRLEGEKKLFF. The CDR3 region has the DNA TGCGCCAGCAGCCGCCTCGAGGGGGAAAAAAAACTGTTTTTT.

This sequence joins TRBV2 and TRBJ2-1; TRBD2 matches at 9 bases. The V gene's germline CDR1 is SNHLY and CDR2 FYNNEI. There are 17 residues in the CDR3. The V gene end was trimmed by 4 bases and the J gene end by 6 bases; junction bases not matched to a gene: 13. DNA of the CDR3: TGTGCCAGCAGTGGGAAACCGGGACTAGCCCTAATCAATGAGCAGTTCTTC. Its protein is CASSGKPGLALINEQFF.

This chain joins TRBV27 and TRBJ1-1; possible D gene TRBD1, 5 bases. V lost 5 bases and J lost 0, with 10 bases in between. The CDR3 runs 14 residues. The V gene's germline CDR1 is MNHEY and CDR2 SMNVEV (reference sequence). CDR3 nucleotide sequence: TGTGCCAGCAGTCTAGGACACCTGAACACTGAAGCTTTCTTT. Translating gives CASSLGHLNTEAFF.

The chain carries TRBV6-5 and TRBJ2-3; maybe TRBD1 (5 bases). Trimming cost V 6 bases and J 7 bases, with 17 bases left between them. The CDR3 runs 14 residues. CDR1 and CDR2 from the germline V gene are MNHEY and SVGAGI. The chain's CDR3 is CASRKGRETYTQYF. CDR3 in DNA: TGTGCCAGCAGGAAGGGCAGGGAAACCTATACGCAGTATTTT.

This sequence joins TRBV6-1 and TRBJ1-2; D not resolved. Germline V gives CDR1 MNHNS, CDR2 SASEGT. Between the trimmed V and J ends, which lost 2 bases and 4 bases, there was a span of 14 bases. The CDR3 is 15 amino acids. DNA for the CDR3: TGTGCCAGCAGTGAACTGGCAGATTTCTTCTATGGCTACACCTTC. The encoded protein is CASSELADFFYGYTF.

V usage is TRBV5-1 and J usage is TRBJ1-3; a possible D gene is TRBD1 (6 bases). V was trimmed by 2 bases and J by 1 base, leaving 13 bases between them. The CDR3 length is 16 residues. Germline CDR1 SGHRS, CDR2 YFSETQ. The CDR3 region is CASSLQGGGSGNTIYF. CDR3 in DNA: TGCGCCAGCAGCTTACAGGGCGGGGGGTCTGGAAACACCATATATTTT.

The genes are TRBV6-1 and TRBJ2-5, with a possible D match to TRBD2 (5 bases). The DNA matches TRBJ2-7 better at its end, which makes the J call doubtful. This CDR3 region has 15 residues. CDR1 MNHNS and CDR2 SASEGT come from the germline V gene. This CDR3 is CASSSPSGGSYEQYF. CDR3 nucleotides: TGTGCCAGCAGTTCTCCGAGCGGAGGCTCCTACGAGCAGTACTTC.

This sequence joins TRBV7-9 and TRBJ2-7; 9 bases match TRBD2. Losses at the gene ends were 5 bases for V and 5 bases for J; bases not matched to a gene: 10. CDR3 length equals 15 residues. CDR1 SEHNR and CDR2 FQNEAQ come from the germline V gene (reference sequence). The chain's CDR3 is CASSPPGSGSNEQYF. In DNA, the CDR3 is TGTGCCAGCAGCCCCCCGGGTAGCGGGAGTAACGAGCAGTACTTC.